This TCR beta chain was profiled in a study of siplizumab effects on memory and regulatory T cells (dated by TCRdb to the late 2010s). Broadly, across the study: The study examined how the anti-CD2 antibody siplizumab affects alloreactive T-cell subsets in allogeneic mixed lymphocyte reactions built from human PBMCs. Findings and caveats that apply to the study as a whole: Because sequences at frequencies below about 10^-5 were poorly captured, only a minor fraction of alloreactive clones could be mapped back to unstimulated subsets. The cumulative frequency of alloreactive sequences that could be traced back to unstimulated CD4+ memory T cells was significantly reduced by siplizumab. The suppressive function of proliferating Tregs from siplizumab cultures was not functionally confirmed. Unstimulated naive T cells appeared more diverse than memory T cells, and naive cells seemed to contribute substantially to the alloresponse. About 80-97% of proliferating CD4+ or CD8+ clones could not be given a naive or memory phenotype. Among mappable alloreactive CD4+ clones, the Treg-derived fraction averaged around 63% with siplizumab versus around 27% in control reactions.

Details on this clone: This receptor's antigen is unknown. Per-base qualities were not stored, and no clone one base away is much larger.

Sorted unstimulated T cells and proliferating T cells recovered from mixed lymphocyte reactions underwent TCRbeta CDR3 sequencing. Fresh whole blood from 9 to 10 HLA-typed healthy donors served as the source for isolating PBMCs. Unstimulated CD4+ non-regulatory T cells were FACS-sorted to map the origin of alloreactive clones. Library preparation was by the immunoSEQ multiplex PCR assay. Some 9.9 x 10^4 TCR templates per sample were assayed by the deep sequencing platform. Genomic DNA extracted from sorted T cells was the material used for TCRbeta CDR3 sequencing. The published analysis was carried out like this. The R programming language was used for the clonal analysis of the TCRbeta CDR3 data. Comparing unstimulated samples against CFSE-low samples taken after the reaction was how alloreactive CD4+ and CD8+ clones were defined. By matching sequences to the repertoires of sorted unstimulated Treg and non-Treg cells, each alloreactive CD4+ clone was assigned a regulatory or non-regulatory origin. This immuneACCESS table, as held by TCRdb, lists in-frame sequences with V and J called but not all clones. Of the missing ones, under half trace to an unresolved V gene in checked studies; the others have no known cause. V, J and clone size are taken as reported in that table, and D and trimming were inferred from the DNA itself. For this sample there are around 86,000 clones; approximately 95% appear just once. Less than 0.4% of the sample belongs to the ten largest clones.

The TCR comes from a human donor in good health. Sequences were obtained from non-Treg CD4+ T cells sorted from blood. Explained via the paper, the cell subset or site label denotes: FACS-sorted unstimulated CD4+ non-regulatory T cells.

This receptor has the CDR3 CASTDGGRTEAFF. The sequence in DNA is TGTGCCAGCACCGACGGGGGGAGGACTGAAGCTTTCTTT. The chain joins TRBV6-1 to TRBJ1-1, and possibly TRBD1, on 5 matching bases. The germline V gene yields MNHNS for CDR1 and SASEGT for CDR2. Counted from cysteine to phenylalanine, this CDR3 has 13 amino acids. Only the CDR3 portion is preserved as DNA: 39 bases, with reading frame beginning at the first base. The V and J ends are trimmed by 7 bases and 5 bases, leaving 14 bases between them.